The clone carrying this T cell receptor beta chain showed up just once. This specimen belongs to a study of blood T cell repertoires in COVID-19. Study summary: Sites across the United States, Italy and Spain contributed samples from acute and convalescent COVID-19. PBMCs, B-cell-depleted T cells, or T cells provided the cDNA or gDNA that made up the material.

As originally analysed: Reference gene primer amplification yielded estimated nucleated cell counts. Measured with immunoSEQ multiplex PCR; TCRdb has only the in-frame clones, and not every one. For V, J and clone size, that table is used; D and trimming come from the DNA. The sample records 45,000 to 60,000 clones, 88% being singletons. The source is a man in his forties or fifties with active COVID-19. The material sequenced was peripheral blood.

The CDR3 loop is CASSPRSYGLEGAGELFF. In nucleotides, the CDR3 is TGTGCCAGCTCACCACGCTCTTACGGACTAGAAGGGGCCGGGGAGCTGTTTTTT. The rearrangement links TRBV18 to TRBJ2-2; 7 nucleotides align to TRBD2. Trimming at V came to 1 base and at J to 6 bases, leaving 14 bases not matched to a gene. Germline CDR1 is KGHSH and CDR2 is LQKENI. The length of the CDR3 is 18 residues.